The clone carrying this T cell receptor (beta chain) has a count of ten or more. Its antigen is unknown. Researchers made TCR beta libraries by using iRepertoire HTBI primers and running Arm-PCR on CDR3 regions. TCRdb processed the multiplex PCR reads anew with MiXCR; each CDR3 protein has one entry. The table has 300,000 to 450,000 distinct CDR3 sequences, about a sixth seen once; the top ten hold 20% to 25%. This sample stems from a study of regulatory T cells in long-lasting Graves disease. Findings and caveats of the study: Segments TRBV28, TRBJ1-2 and TRBJ2-5 showed preferential usage in persistent disease.

Indicated time point: newly diagnosed GD, antithyroid drugs for less than 3 months. Researchers made the TCR library from RNA that was extracted from PBMCs. Enrollment of patients was through an endocrinology department in Xi'an, China. Germline assignment: CDR1 SNHLY and CDR2 FYNNEI. V was cut by 4 bases and J by 8 bases, with 14 bases left in between. This CDR3 has 14 amino acids. The TCR was taken from a female donor with Graves disease. The rearrangement links TRBV2 to TRBJ1-4; possibly TRBD1 for D (5 bases). Source: peripheral blood mononuclear cells (PBMCs), taken at new diagnosis, from a patient treated with antithyroid drugs. The CDR3 DNA is TGTGCCAGCAGTGTAGGCAGGGCGAAAGAAAAACTGTTTTTT. Translating it yields CASSVGRAKEKLFF.